The clone carrying this T cell receptor beta chain has a count of ten or more. The data were obtained in a study of breast tumors, draining lymph nodes, adjacent tissues. Looked up from germline, CDR1 is SGHTA and CDR2 is FQGNSA. With 4 bases clipped from V and 5 bases from J, the junction kept 1 base outside the gene matches. This CDR3 is 13 amino acids long. The lymph nodes were axillary draining lymph nodes from breast cancer patients. One entry per CDR3 protein, called by TCRdb with MiXCR from the multiplex PCR reads. This sample carries over 200,000 distinct CDR3 sequences, roughly a third of them seen once, and the ten largest clones take 3.6%.

The rearrangement joins TRBV7-2 to TRBJ1-4; TRBD1 matches at 7 bases. Sequencing was performed on axillary lymph node tissue. The source is a female donor with breast cancer. Some clones in this sample may be carry-over from other donors' samples. CDR3 coding DNA: TGTGCCAGCAGCTGGGACAGCAATGAAAAACTGTTTTTT. Translating it yields CASSWDSNEKLFF. The full variable domain, its missing parts supplied by reference TRBV7-2 and TRBJ1-4, is GAGVSQSPSNKVTEKGKDVELRCDPISGHTALYWYRQSLGQGLEFLIYFQGNSAPDKSGLPSDRFSAERTGGSVSTLTIQRTQQEDSAVYLCASSWDSNEKLFFGSGTQLSVL.